This T cell receptor beta chain was identified in a study of identical twins (TCRdb year 2016). Regarding the study in general: TCR alpha and beta repertoires from monozygotic twins, unrelated adults of various ages and cord blood were deep-sequenced to test whether fetal clonotypes persist. Replicate twin experiments were performed at different times using different library preparation protocols to rule out contamination.

This clonotype was recorded many times. Which antigen it targets is not known. No quality values exist for individual bases; no much larger clone is one base distant. Trimming leaves V shorter by 5 bases and J shorter by 4 bases, with the junction holding 3 bases beyond the gene matches. From cysteine to phenylalanine, the CDR3 is 15 amino acids long. The DNA shown is the 45-base CDR3, in frame from base 1. Per the germline V gene, SGHTA is the CDR1 and FQGNSA is the CDR2. All donors were healthy Caucasians. The researchers also sequenced three unrelated adults who were not twins: a male aged 18 to 30, a male aged 50 to 60, and a female aged 50 to 60. Using Miltenyi CD45RO+ enrichment and human naive T-cell isolation kits, memory (CD45RO+) and naive T cells were isolated from PBMC. What the work shows at the level of the full study, not this receptor alone: Because the same donors could not be followed over many years, the conclusions relied on cross-sectional statistical analysis. Compared with coincidental sharing between unrelated individuals, out-of-frame TCR alpha sequences shared between twins showed an excess of sequences with low generation probability. Fewer insertions were carried by abundant cord blood beta clonotypes; a weaker similar trend was observed in young adult naive repertoires, while no such trend was observed in memory repertoires. A weaker excess of twin sharing was found in beta out-of-frame sequences because the signal-to-noise ratio was lowered by fewer shared sequences. Zero-insertion analyses could be partly confounded by invariant T cells such as MAIT and iNKT, though diverse VJ usage argued against such confounding for most clonotypes. In monozygotic twins, recombination models systematically underestimated out-of-frame TCR alpha sharing, but the models matched the sharing seen between unrelated individuals.

Libraries were constructed by 5' RACE. This sample was sequenced with an Illumina HiSeq 2000. Template switching introduced a universal primer binding site; the final cDNA contained a unique molecular identifier, enabling accurate counting of TCR cDNA molecules. First-strand cDNA for TCR alpha and beta chains was synthesized from specific primers in the conserved constant-segment region. To control for contamination, every cDNA library carried two barcodes: a SMART-Mk sample barcode plus Illumina barcodes. Two successive PCR steps introduced TruSeq adapter sequences along with Illumina sample barcodes. The TCR alpha and beta cDNA libraries were sequenced on the Illumina HiSeq platform using custom primers. Concerning the study's data processing: Raw reads were processed with MiGEC to extract unique molecular identifiers, and MiXCR was used to determine CDR3 positions. For each individual, recombination models were inferred using an EM algorithm with the repgenHMM and IGoR tools. The tcR package in R was used for shared clonotype analysis, with sharing normalized by the product of cloneset sizes. Out-of-frame nonproductive sequences were analyzed to study raw recombination free of thymic and clonal selection effects. TCRdb trimmed public reads at Q25 via fastp, called clones via MiXCR and kept in-frame beta chains. Each entry is one CDR3 protein sequence, shown with its most common DNA and genes. The authors' filters were not applied to this entry. The sample contains approximately 700,000 distinct CDR3 sequences, 6.1% of them found a single time. Around 2% of the sample comes from the top ten.

This TCR was sampled from a man aged 18 to 30 in good health. Recombination connected TRBV7-2 to TRBJ2-3; TRBD2 agrees with 13 junctional bases. Sequencing was performed on naive T cells sorted from blood. The cell subset or site tag for this specimen amounts to: cells isolated with a human naive T-cell isolation kit. The CDR3 protein: CASSRTSGSADTQYF. The base sequence is TGTGCCAGCAGCAGGACTAGCGGGAGTGCAGATACGCAGTATTTT.